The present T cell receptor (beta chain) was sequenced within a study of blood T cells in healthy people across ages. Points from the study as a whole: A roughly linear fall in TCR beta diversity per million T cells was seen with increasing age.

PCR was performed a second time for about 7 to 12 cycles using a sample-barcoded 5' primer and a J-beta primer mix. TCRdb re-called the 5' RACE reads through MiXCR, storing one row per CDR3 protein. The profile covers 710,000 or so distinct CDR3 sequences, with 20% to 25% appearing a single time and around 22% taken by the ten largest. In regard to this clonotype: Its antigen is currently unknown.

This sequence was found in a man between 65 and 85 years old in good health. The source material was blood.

CDR3 DNA: TGTGCCAGCAGTTACTCGCCCTACAGTAGCGCAGATACGCAGTATTTT. Its translation is CASSYSPYSSADTQYF. V gene TRBV6-5 combines with J gene TRBJ2-3, with D tentatively TRBD2 (5 bases). CDR3 length: 16 residues. From germline, CDR1 is MNHEY and CDR2 SVGAGI. The V and J ends lost 0 bases and 4 bases respectively, with 14 bases between them.